This T cell receptor beta chain appears in the sequencing data of a study of metastatic and nonmetastatic thyroid tumors. Study-level background: Comparison of repertoires was carried out across blood and tumor or nodule tissue from malignant and benign thyroid patients.

The CDR3 is 16 residues long. Germline V lookup: CDR1 SGHAT, CDR2 FQNNGV. V lost 4 bases, J lost 7 bases, and 14 bases stayed unmatched. Authors' analysis steps: Using the CDR3 differences seen across clinicopathological groups, the authors built a distant-metastasis classifier for papillary thyroid cancer, which was meant to discriminate distant-metastatic patients. TCRdb re-called clones from the PCR reads using MiXCR. TCRdb's processing, not the study's, gives the V and J calls here. The table lists tens of thousands of clones, 20% of them singletons. The sample holds many counts of this clone. Its matching antigen is unknown. Study findings and constraints: Patients with malignant thyroid tumors reportedly had significantly higher TCR beta diversity than those with benign nodules, in blood and tumor.

Each patient came to thyroid surgery without any prior treatment (of any kind). The source material was adjacent normal tissue. The rearrangement uses TRBV11-2 and TRBJ1-1; 8 bases map to TRBD1. This TCR was recovered from a female donor with papillary thyroid cancer or a benign thyroid nodule (not recorded which). Some clones in this sample may be carry-over from other donors' samples. As DNA, the CDR3 is TGTGCCAGCAGCTCGGACAGGGTAGTTAGGGTCGGTGAAGCTTTCTTT. Amino acids: CASSSDRVVRVGEAFF.